This TCR beta chain is drawn from a study of shared clonotypes between healthy human individuals. The V end was cut by 1 base, the J end by 1 base, with 10 bases between. The CDR3 sequence is 15 residues long. The V gene's germline CDR1 is MNHNS and CDR2 SASEGT. In the authors' methods: Because ImmunoSEQ provided only junction sequences with no quality scores, the filtering differed. Repertoires were generated with immunoSEQ multiplex PCR, while TCRdb's copy carries only in-frame clones and drops some. For V, J and clone size, that table is used; D and trimming come from the DNA. The sample includes 450,000 to 550,000 clones, about four fifths of them seen just once. The sample holds a few counts of this clone.

The sample taken for sequencing was PBMCs. The TCR comes from a middle-aged woman in good health. Some clones in this sample may be carry-over from other donors' samples. V usage is TRBV6-1 and J usage is TRBJ1-1; no clear D gene. Written as DNA, the CDR3 is TGTGCCAGCAGTGAAGACGCGGGTTCGAACACTGAAGCTTTCTTT. Its protein product is CASSEDAGSNTEAFF.